A selection of T cell receptor beta chains follows, all from one sample in a study of neoadjuvant nivolumab and ipilimumab in lung cancer. Only in-frame clones appear in the TCRdb table, and some are missing; sequencing was by immunoSEQ multiplex PCR. The sample contains about 10,000 clones, 81% of which appear only once. The specimen comprised peripheral blood, sampled before neoadjuvant nivolumab, alone or with ipilimumab. The receptors come from an adult with non-small cell lung cancer. Each CDR3 is given with its conserved first and last residue. D genes are given only for firm matches. Size is omitted from some rows. Given values are once, few, many or a class for expanded clones.

D: -
J: TRBJ1-5
V: TRBV10-3
size: -
CDR3: CAISEPNQPQHF
DNA: TGTGCCATCAGTGAGCCCAATCAGCCCCAGCATTTT

D: -
J: TRBJ2-7
V: TRBV6-6
size: -
CDR3: CASSLQGYEQYF
DNA: TGTGCCAGCAGCCTGCAGGGCTACGAGCAGTACTTC

D: TRBD1
J: TRBJ2-3
V: TRBV10-2
size: -
CDR3: CASDRDRGDTDTQYF
DNA: TGCGCCAGCGACCGGGACAGGGGAGACACAGATACGCAGTATTTT

D: -
J: TRBJ2-7
V: TRBV5-6
size: -
CDR3: CASSLRYEQYF
DNA: TGTGCCAGCAGCTTAAGGTACGAGCAGTACTTC

D: TRBD1
J: TRBJ2-7
V: TRBV11-1
size: once
CDR3: CASSYGTAYEQYF
DNA: TGTGCCAGCAGCTACGGGACAGCTTACGAGCAGTACTTC

D: TRBD1
J: TRBJ2-2
V: TRBV12-5
size: -
CDR3: CASGLVQGSPAYTGELFF
DNA: TGTGCTAGTGGTTTGGTACAGGGGTCGCCCGCGTACACCGGGGAGCTGTTTTTT

D: TRBD1
J: TRBJ2-7
V: TRBV28
size: -
CDR3: CASRSTRTGALEQYF
DNA: TGTGCCAGCCGTTCAACCAGGACAGGGGCTTTGGAGCAGTACTTC

D: -
J: TRBJ1-2
V: TRBV5-5
size: -
CDR3: CASSSNYGYTF
DNA: TGTGCCAGCAGCTCGAACTATGGCTACACCTTC

D: -
J: TRBJ1-5
V: TRBV11-2
size: -
CDR3: CASSLDTGNQPQHF
DNA: TGTGCCAGCAGCTTAGATACGGGCAATCAGCCCCAGCATTTT

D: -
J: TRBJ2-3
V: TRBV11-2
size: -
CDR3: CASSLTYDTQYF
DNA: TGTGCCAGCAGCTTAACTTATGATACGCAGTATTTT

D: -
J: TRBJ2-3
V: TRBV6-1
size: -
CDR3: CASSEGPGTDTQYF
DNA: TGTGCCAGCAGTGAAGGGCCGGGGACAGATACGCAGTATTTT

D: -
J: TRBJ1-2
V: TRBV28
size: -
CDR3: CARSRSSDANYGYTF
DNA: TGTGCCAGAAGTAGGTCTAGCGATGCTAACTATGGCTACACCTTC

D: -
J: TRBJ1-1
V: TRBV5-1
size: -
CDR3: CASSLVGSGNTEAFF
DNA: TGCGCCAGCAGCTTGGTAGGCTCTGGGAACACTGAAGCTTTCTTT

D: TRBD2
J: TRBJ2-3
V: TRBV29-1
size: -
CDR3: CSVDGGSSRSTDTQYF
DNA: TGCAGCGTTGATGGCGGGAGCAGCCGAAGCACAGATACGCAGTATTTT

D: -
J: TRBJ2-7
V: TRBV28
size: -
CDR3: CASSLVLPRTTRTYEQYF
DNA: TGTGCCAGCAGTTTAGTCCTCCCCCGGACTACCCGCACCTACGAGCAGTACTTC

D: -
J: TRBJ1-1
V: TRBV5-1
size: -
CDR3: CASSLEAGRTEAFF
DNA: TGCGCCAGCAGCTTGGAGGCAGGCCGCACTGAAGCTTTCTTT

D: TRBD1
J: TRBJ1-2
V: TRBV6-4
size: -
CDR3: CASSDSTGGPYGYTF
DNA: TGTGCCAGCAGTGACTCCACAGGGGGCCCCTATGGCTACACCTTC

D: -
J: TRBJ1-2
V: TRBV6-1
size: -
CDR3: CASSQQGSEGYTF
DNA: TGTGCCAGCAGTCAACAGGGATCGGAGGGCTACACCTTC

D: -
J: TRBJ2-5
V: TRBV7-2
size: once
CDR3: CASSLALIQETQYF
DNA: TGTGCCAGCAGCTTAGCACTCATTCAAGAGACCCAGTACTTC

D: TRBD1
J: TRBJ2-7
V: TRBV29-1
size: -
CDR3: CSARTGGSYEQYF
DNA: TGCAGCGCCAGGACAGGGGGCTCCTACGAGCAGTACTTC

D: -
J: TRBJ1-3
V: TRBV5-1
size: -
CDR3: CASSSGASLGDTIYF
DNA: TGCGCCAGCAGCTCGGGCGCGAGTTTGGGTGACACCATATATTTT

D: -
J: TRBJ2-1
V: TRBV27
size: -
CDR3: CASSLSGVWNEQFF
DNA: TGTGCCAGCAGTCTGTCGGGAGTCTGGAATGAGCAGTTCTTC

D: TRBD2
J: TRBJ2-1
V: TRBV7-3
size: -
CDR3: CASSLAGVNNEQFF
DNA: TGTGCCAGCAGCCTAGCGGGAGTAAATAATGAGCAGTTCTTC

D: TRBD1
J: TRBJ1-5
V: TRBV10-2
size: -
CDR3: CASSAPTGIGNQPQHF
DNA: TGCGCCAGCAGTGCCCCGACAGGGATTGGAAATCAGCCCCAGCATTTT

D: TRBD2
J: TRBJ2-1
V: TRBV2
size: -
CDR3: CASSPLAGRGNEQFF
DNA: TGTGCCAGCAGTCCGCTAGCGGGAAGGGGAAATGAGCAGTTCTTC

D: -
J: TRBJ2-7
V: TRBV10-2
size: -
CDR3: CASSGGIGYEQYF
DNA: TGCGCCAGCAGTGGAGGGATCGGCTACGAGCAGTACTTC

D: -
J: TRBJ1-2
V: TRBV29-1
size: -
CDR3: CSVAPAYGYTF
DNA: TGCAGCGTTGCCCCCGCGTATGGCTACACCTTC

D: TRBD2
J: TRBJ2-7
V: TRBV9
size: -
CDR3: CASSPTSGRHEQYF
DNA: TGTGCCAGCAGTCCGACTAGCGGGAGACACGAGCAGTACTTC

D: -
J: TRBJ2-5
V: TRBV7-9
size: -
CDR3: CASSGYLSTGFQETQYF
DNA: TGTGCCAGCAGCGGATACCTCTCGACTGGATTTCAAGAGACCCAGTACTTC

D: TRBD2
J: TRBJ2-7
V: TRBV2
size: -
CDR3: CASSPGTSGTYEQYF
DNA: TGTGCCAGCAGCCCAGGGACTAGCGGGACCTACGAGCAGTACTTC

D: TRBD1
J: TRBJ1-4
V: TRBV9
size: -
CDR3: CASSETGGNEKLFF
DNA: TGTGCCAGCAGCGAGACAGGGGGCAACGAAAAACTGTTTTTT

D: -
J: TRBJ1-1
V: TRBV29-1
size: -
CDR3: CSVEVRFPGTEAFF
DNA: TGCAGCGTTGAAGTCAGGTTCCCGGGAACTGAAGCTTTCTTT

D: -
J: TRBJ2-5
V: TRBV11-2
size: -
CDR3: CASSLTGETQYF
DNA: TGTGCCAGCAGCTTGACAGGAGAGACCCAGTACTTC

D: -
J: TRBJ2-7
V: TRBV6-6
size: -
CDR3: CASSTQPYEQYF
DNA: TGTGCCAGCAGTACTCAGCCCTACGAGCAGTACTTC

D: -
J: TRBJ2-3
V: TRBV5-1
size: -
CDR3: CASSFGSTDTQYF
DNA: TGCGCCAGCAGCTTCGGTTCCACAGATACGCAGTATTTT

D: -
J: TRBJ1-2
V: TRBV7-8
size: -
CDR3: CASSLGGGDYGYTF
DNA: TGTGCCAGCAGCTTAGGTGGGGGGGACTATGGCTACACCTTC

D: TRBD2
J: TRBJ2-3
V: TRBV10-3
size: once
CDR3: CAISEGGSGRDTQYF
DNA: TGTGCCATCAGTGAGGGAGGTAGCGGGAGGGATACGCAGTATTTT

D: -
J: TRBJ2-2
V: TRBV5-6
size: -
CDR3: CASSFGLHLGDTGELFF
DNA: TGTGCCAGCAGCTTCGGTCTTCATCTTGGGGACACCGGGGAGCTGTTTTTT

D: TRBD2
J: TRBJ2-7
V: TRBV2
size: once
CDR3: CASSGPGLAGGLSSYEQYF
DNA: TGTGCCAGCAGTGGTCCGGGACTAGCGGGAGGCCTCAGCTCCTACGAGCAGTACTTC

D: -
J: TRBJ2-3
V: TRBV6-5
size: once
CDR3: CASSPIRPDGSTQYF
DNA: TGTGCCAGCAGCCCTATCCGGCCGGACGGGAGTACGCAGTATTTT

D: TRBD2
J: TRBJ2-5
V: TRBV27
size: -
CDR3: CASSPSGTGETQYF
DNA: TGTGCCAGCAGCCCGAGCGGGACGGGAGAGACCCAGTACTTC

D: -
J: TRBJ1-1
V: TRBV7-3
size: few
CDR3: CASSQQANTEAFF
DNA: TGTGCCAGCAGCCAACAGGCGAACACTGAAGCTTTCTTT

D: TRBD2
J: TRBJ2-5
V: TRBV5-8
size: -
CDR3: CASSSGAGGISRVGYF
DNA: TGTGCCAGCAGCTCCGGGGCGGGAGGGATTTCAAGAGTTGGGTACTTC

D: TRBD1
J: TRBJ2-7
V: TRBV15
size: -
CDR3: CATSRDRGTYEQYF
DNA: TGTGCCACCAGCAGGGACAGGGGGACCTACGAGCAGTACTTC

D: -
J: TRBJ2-3
V: TRBV5-1
size: -
CDR3: CASSSTTTITDTQYF
DNA: TGCGCCAGCAGCTCTACGACTACGATCACAGATACGCAGTATTTT

D: TRBD2
J: TRBJ2-1
V: TRBV19
size: -
CDR3: CASSIGSGGYNEQFF
DNA: TGTGCCAGTAGTATCGGTAGCGGGGGGTACAATGAGCAGTTCTTC

D: TRBD1
J: TRBJ2-5
V: TRBV28
size: -
CDR3: CASRTPGQGYQETQYF
DNA: TGTGCCAGCAGAACCCCCGGACAGGGGTACCAAGAGACCCAGTACTTC

D: -
J: TRBJ1-1
V: TRBV11-2
size: -
CDR3: CASSSQGQTNTEAFF
DNA: TGTGCCAGCAGCTCGCAGGGGCAGACGAACACTGAAGCTTTCTTT

D: -
J: TRBJ2-3
V: TRBV19
size: -
CDR3: CASGSGLFTDTQYF
DNA: TGTGCCAGTGGCTCGGGGCTCTTCACAGATACGCAGTATTTT

D: TRBD2
J: TRBJ2-5
V: TRBV2
size: -
CDR3: CASTRTSGREETQYF
DNA: TGTGCCAGCACAAGGACTAGCGGGAGGGAAGAGACCCAGTACTTC

D: -
J: TRBJ1-5
V: TRBV6-6
size: -
CDR3: CASSGEGYSNQPQHF
DNA: TGTGCCAGCAGTGGGGAGGGTTATAGCAATCAGCCCCAGCATTTT

D: TRBD1
J: TRBJ1-2
V: TRBV7-9
size: -
CDR3: CASRGQVDYGYTF
DNA: TGTGCCAGCAGGGGACAGGTAGACTATGGCTACACCTTC